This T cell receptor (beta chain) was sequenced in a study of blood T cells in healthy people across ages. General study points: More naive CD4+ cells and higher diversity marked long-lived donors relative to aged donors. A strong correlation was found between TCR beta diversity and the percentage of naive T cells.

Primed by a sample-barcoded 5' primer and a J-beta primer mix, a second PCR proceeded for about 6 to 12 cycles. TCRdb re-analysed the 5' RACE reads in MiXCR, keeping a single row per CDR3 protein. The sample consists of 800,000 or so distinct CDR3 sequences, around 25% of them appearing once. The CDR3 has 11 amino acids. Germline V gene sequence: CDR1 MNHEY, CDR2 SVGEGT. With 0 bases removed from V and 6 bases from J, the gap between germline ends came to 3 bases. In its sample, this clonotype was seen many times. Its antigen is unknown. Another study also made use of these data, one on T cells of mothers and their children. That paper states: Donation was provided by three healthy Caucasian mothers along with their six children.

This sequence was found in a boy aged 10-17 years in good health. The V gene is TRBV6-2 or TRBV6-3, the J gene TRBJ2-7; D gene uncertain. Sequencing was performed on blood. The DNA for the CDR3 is TGTGCCAGCAGTTACTCGGTCGAGCAGTACTTC. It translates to CASSYSVEQYF.